This TCR beta chain was profiled in a study of OX40 agonist ivuxolimab in advanced cancers. Concerning this clone itself: The antigen remains unidentified.

Study-level findings and limits: Among some nonresponders, normalized T-cell clonal expansion was also low. At 0.1 to 3.0 mg/kg, CD4+ and CD8+ blood T cells expanded clonally by week 6.

Patients with autoimmune history or systemic immunosuppression were excluded. TCRdb's copy holds only in-frame clones and misses some; the assay was immunoSEQ multiplex PCR. This table has about 62,000 clones, over 75% appearing once. Sequenced here: CD4+ or CD8+ T cells sorted from blood, sampled in a trial of the OX40 agonist ivuxolimab. The source is an adult with an advanced solid tumor such as melanoma, head and neck, liver or kidney cancer.

Written as DNA, the CDR3 is TGTGCCAGCAGTACACTTGGGACTGGGTTAAGTGAAAAACTGTTTTTT. Amino acid sequence: CASSTLGTGLSEKLFF. The rearrangement links TRBV28 to TRBJ1-4; D perhaps matches TRBD1 (5 bases). Trimming left V 5 bases short and J 7 bases short, with 20 bases between. Germline CDR1 reads MDHEN; CDR2 reads SYDVKM. This CDR3 region has 16 residues.